Following are 28 T cell receptor beta chains from one sample sequenced in a study of T cell changes during pregnancy in multiple sclerosis. Clones were sequenced by immunoSEQ multiplex PCR, and TCRdb holds only the in-frame ones, with some missing. The sample has approximately 50,000 clones; 80% to 95% are singletons. Sequenced material: CD4+ T cells from peripheral blood mononuclear cells, taken after pregnancy. These receptors all stem from a female donor with multiple sclerosis, enrolled in a pregnancy study.

V gene TRBV21-1 combines with J gene TRBJ2-7; the table names TRBD1, a call not compared with the DNA. TRBV21-1 is designated a pseudogene. The CDR3 loop spans 16 amino acids. The CDR3 DNA follows: TGTGCCAGCAGCAATTCCCACCGGGACAGGGTACACGAGCAGTACTTC. Its protein is CASSNSHRDRVHEQYF.

The chain joins TRBV15 to TRBJ2-5, with TRBD2 as a possible D gene (5 bases). V gave up 6 bases and J gave up 2 bases, with 10 bases separating them. Germline CDR1 reads LNHNV; CDR2 reads YYDKDF (reference sequence). The CDR3 runs to 13 residues. Written as DNA, the CDR3 is TGTGCCACCAGATGGACTCAGCAAGAGACCCAGTACTTC. Amino acid sequence: CATRWTQQETQYF.

This sequence joins TRBV7-9 and TRBJ2-5; possibly TRBD2 for D (5 bases). Per the germline V gene, CDR1 is SEHNR and CDR2 is FQNEAQ (reference sequence). This CDR3 has 14 amino acids. Trimming shortened V by 5 bases and J by 2 bases, and 12 bases separated the two germline ends. CDR3 in amino acids: CASSLSREQETQYF. The CDR3 region has the DNA TGTGCCAGCAGCCTCTCCCGGGAACAAGAGACCCAGTACTTC. Drawing the rest from reference TRBV7-9 and TRBJ2-5, the complete variable domain is DTGVSQNPRHKITKRGQNVTFRCDPISEHNRLYWYRQTLGQGPEFLTYFQNEAQLEKSRLLSDRFSAERPKGSFSTLEIQRTEQGDSAMYLCASSLSREQETQYFGPGTRLLVL.

This clone was recorded only once. The V gene is TRBV25-1, the J gene TRBJ2-5; 9 bases map to TRBD2. The CDR3 consists of 14 residues. V was pared by 2 bases and J by 5 bases, with 3 bases of the junction left unmatched. Germline CDR1 reads MGHDK; CDR2 reads SYGVNS. The CDR3 here is CASSEGGRGETQYF. The DNA for the CDR3 is TGTGCCAGCAGTGAAGGCGGGAGGGGCGAGACCCAGTACTTC.

This rearrangement joins TRBV30 to TRBJ2-7, with a tentative D call TRBD1 (6 bases). Germline CDR1 is GTSNPN and CDR2 is SVGIG (reference sequence). The CDR3 is 14 residues long. V was clipped by 5 bases and J by 4 bases, with 18 bases between them. The CDR3 loop is CAWASGGVKYEQYF. As DNA, the CDR3 is TGTGCCTGGGCTAGTGGGGGCGTGAAATACGAGCAGTACTTC. Full variable domain (missing parts from reference TRBV30 and TRBJ2-7): SQTIHQWPATLVQPVGSPLSLECTVEGTSNPNLYWYRQAAGRGLQLLFYSVGIGQISSEVPQNLSASRPQDRQFILSSKKLLLSDSGFYLCAWASGGVKYEQYFGPGTRLTVT.

The chain is built from TRBV18 and TRBJ2-7, with D perhaps TRBD1 (5 bases). From germline, CDR1 is KGHSH and CDR2 LQKENI. V lost 4 bases, J lost 0 bases, and 10 bases lay in between. The CDR3 has 14 amino acids. This CDR3 is CASSRLQDSYEQYF. CDR3 DNA sequence: TGTGCCAGCTCACGGCTACAGGACTCCTACGAGCAGTACTTC. The full variable domain, its missing parts supplied by reference TRBV18 and TRBJ2-7, is NAGVMQNPRHLVRRRGQEARLRCSPMKGHSHVYWYRQLPEEGLKFMVYLQKENIIDESGMPKERFSAEFPKEGPSILRIQQVVRGDSAAYFCASSRLQDSYEQYFGPGTRLTVT.

The chain combines TRBV7-2 with TRBJ1-2; D gene uncertain. The V and J ends lost 5 bases and 4 bases respectively, with 11 bases between them. CDR1 and CDR2 (germline): SGHTA, FQGNSA. There are 13 residues in the CDR3. The DNA for the CDR3 is TGTGCCAGCAGCGTAGGACTGACCTATGGCTACACCTTC. This sequence encodes CASSVGLTYGYTF.

The chain uses TRBV27 and TRBJ1-5, with 7 bases lining up with TRBD1. The CDR3 is 19 amino acids. Trimming took 5 bases from V and 0 from J; bases not matched to a gene: 16. The germline gives CDR1 MNHEY, CDR2 SMNVEV (reference sequence). For the CDR3, the DNA is TGTGCCAGCAGTCCACTCGGGTTAGGGGGCTACGATAGCAATCAGCCCCAGCATTTT. It encodes CASSPLGLGGYDSNQPQHF.

The chain joins TRBV5-4 to TRBJ1-1; TRBD1 matches 7 bases. In germline, CDR1 is SGHNT, CDR2 YYREEE (reference sequence). With V trimmed by 5 bases and J by 0 bases, 7 bases remained unmatched. The CDR3 is made up of 15 amino acids. For the CDR3, the DNA is TGTGCCAGCAGTCATTCACAGGGGTTGAACACTGAAGCTTTCTTT. Encoded protein: CASSHSQGLNTEAFF.

This clone occurred once. The chain combines TRBV11-1 with TRBJ1-2; 7 nucleotides align to TRBD1. V dropped 3 bases and J dropped 3; count of bases not matched to a gene: 1. Germline V gene data show CDR1 as SGHAT and CDR2 as FQDESV (reference sequence). The CDR3 covers 13 residues. The CDR3 DNA reads TGTGCCAGCAGCTTCGACAGGGACTATGGCTACACCTTC. This translates into CASSFDRDYGYTF.

This sequence joins TRBV11-3 and TRBJ2-7; 8 nucleotides align to TRBD1. Germline V gene lookup returns CDR1 SGHNT and CDR2 YENEEA. V shed 7 bases and J 5 bases; nucleotides not matched to a gene: 4. This CDR3 contains 12 residues. In DNA, the CDR3 is TGTGCCAGCACCGACAGGGGTAACGAGCAGTACTTC. Translated, it gives CASTDRGNEQYF.

In nucleotides, the CDR3 is TGTGCCAGCAGCTTAAATGGGCAGGGGAATCAGCCCCAGCATTTT. Amino acid sequence: CASSLNGQGNQPQHF. The chain employs TRBV7-2 and TRBJ1-5, with D tentatively TRBD1 (6 bases). There are 15 residues in the CDR3. The V end was cut by 2 bases, the J end by 4 bases, with 12 bases between. The V gene's germline CDR1 is SGHTA and CDR2 FQGNSA. The entire variable domain, with the rest obtained from reference TRBV7-2 and TRBJ1-5, is as follows: GAGVSQSPSNKVTEKGKDVELRCDPISGHTALYWYRQSLGQGLEFLIYFQGNSAPDKSGLPSDRFSAERTGGSVSTLTIQRTQQEDSAVYLCASSLNGQGNQPQHFGDGTRLSIL.

This CDR3 reads CASSEGSRDREAFF. In DNA form, the CDR3 reads TGTGCCAGCAGTGAAGGAAGCCGGGACAGGGAAGCTTTCTTT. The chain links TRBV2 to TRBJ1-1; 8 nucleotides agree with TRBD1. V gave up 1 base and J gave up 8 bases; unmatched junction bases: 6. Germline V lookup: CDR1 SNHLY, CDR2 FYNNEI. The CDR3 totals 14 residues.

This rearrangement joins TRBV6-5 to TRBJ1-2; D gene unclear. This CDR3 contains 13 residues. The V end was cut by 5 bases, the J end by 2 bases, with 9 bases between. Germline assignment: CDR1 MNHEY and CDR2 SVGAGI. CDR3 region: CASSPEQNYGYTF. The CDR3 bases are TGTGCCAGCAGTCCTGAACAAAACTATGGCTACACCTTC.

The gene calls are TRBV15 and TRBJ2-1, with 8 bases lining up with TRBD2. CDR3 length equals 17 residues. J was trimmed by 7 bases and V by 1 base; bases with no gene match: 12. CDR1 LNHNV and CDR2 YYDKDF come from the germline V gene (reference sequence). This CDR3 is CATSRGSAGVERNEQFF. In DNA form, the CDR3 reads TGTGCCACCAGCAGAGGGTCAGCGGGAGTGGAACGAAATGAGCAGTTCTTC.

The chain has TRBV5-1 and TRBJ2-1; possible D gene TRBD2, 5 bases. CDR3 length: 15 amino acids. V shed 0 bases and J shed 8 bases, with 15 bases lying between them. CDR1 is SGHRS, CDR2 YFSETQ, per germline. The CDR3 nucleotides are TGCGCCAGCAGCTTGGTCGCGGAACTAGTGGATGAGCAGTTCTTC. Its translation is CASSLVAELVDEQFF.

This clone has just one count. The chain links TRBV5-1 to TRBJ1-1; D remains ambiguous. CDR1 SGHRS and CDR2 YFSETQ come from the germline V gene. This CDR3 has 14 residues. Trimming removed 4 bases from V and 0 bases from J, with 10 bases in between. DNA for the CDR3: TGCGCCAGCAGCCCGGGGTTTATGAACACTGAAGCTTTCTTT. Amino acids: CASSPGFMNTEAFF.

The chain couples TRBV5-8 to TRBJ2-6, with TRBD1 matching over 12 bases. The CDR3 is made up of 18 amino acids. CDR1 SGHTS and CDR2 YDEGEE come from the germline V gene. V lost 3 bases to trimming and J lost 0 bases; unmatched junction nucleotides: 4. The CDR3 bases are TGTGCCAGCAGCTGGGGACAGGGGGCGAGCTCTGGGGCCAACGTCCTGACTTTC. This codes for CASSWGQGASSGANVLTF.

The chain has TRBV7-6 and TRBJ2-7, with D maybe TRBD2 (5 bases). V lost 5 bases, J lost 4 bases, and 12 bases lay in between. From germline, CDR1 is SGHVS and CDR2 FNYEAQ. The CDR3 consists of 13 residues. CDR3 DNA sequence: TGTGCCAGCAGCCCACGGGGTTCTTACGAGCAGTACTTC. Protein: CASSPRGSYEQYF.

The rearrangement uses TRBV5-1 and TRBJ1-1, with 8 bases identical to TRBD1. The length of the CDR3 is 15 residues. Germline trimming cut 5 bases from V and 1 base from J; bases unmatched to any gene: 7. Germline CDR1 and CDR2: SGHRS and YFSETQ. The CDR3 DNA reads as TGCGCCAGCAGTAAAACCGGGACAGGGAACACTGAAGCTTTCTTT. Protein product: CASSKTGTGNTEAFF.

CDR3 sequence (DNA): TGCGCCAGCAGTGAGAGGGGGCATGGCTACACCTTC. Protein product: CASSERGHGYTF. The rearrangement joins TRBV10-2 to TRBJ1-2, with 7 bases that match TRBD1. The CDR3 length is 12 residues. J lost 6 bases, V lost 2 bases, and 0 bases had no gene match. Germline lookup yields CDR1 WSHSY and CDR2 SAAADI.

The chain joins TRBV5-1 to TRBJ2-1, with 7 bases fitting TRBD2. Germline V gene sequence: CDR1 SGHRS, CDR2 YFSETQ. V shed 7 bases and J 5 bases; nucleotides not matched to a gene: 6. The length of the CDR3 is 13 residues. The DNA for the CDR3 is TGCGCCAGCGGAGCTGGGACTAACAATGAGCAGTTCTTC. It yields the protein CASGAGTNNEQFF.

The genes are TRBV6-5 and TRBJ2-5, with a possible D match to TRBD2 (6 bases). Trimming left V 6 bases short and J 5 bases short, with 16 bases between. Germline loops: CDR1 MNHEY, CDR2 SVGAGI. The CDR3 is 14 amino acids. The CDR3 loop reads CASSLWTKSETQYF. CDR3 bases: TGTGCCAGCAGCTTATGGACTAAGTCGGAGACCCAGTACTTC.

The rearrangement joins TRBV20-1 to TRBJ2-7; D possibly corresponds to TRBD2 (6 bases). This CDR3 has 11 residues. The germline CDR1 and CDR2 sequences are DFQATT and SNEGSKA (reference sequence). Trimming took off 2 bases at V and 4 bases at J, with 6 bases between the two ends. Here the CDR3 reads CSARREYEQYF. CDR3 coding DNA: TGCAGTGCTAGACGGGAGTACGAGCAGTACTTC.

Of note for this clone: Because it lacks the conserved phenylalanine or tryptophan at the end, this CDR3 is likely a read error. The limits of the CDR3 on the DNA are not certain, so only TCRdb's listed CDR3 is given. This chain links TRBV28 with TRBJ2-3; TRBD2 is the table's D call, not checked against the DNA. Germline V gene sequence: CDR1 MDHEN, CDR2 SYDVKM. The length of the CDR3 is 13 amino acids, counting both ends. CDR3 residues: CASSFPGLAGGVL.

The rearrangement joins TRBV5-6 to TRBJ2-3; D is possibly TRBD2 (6 bases). The germline gives CDR1 SGHDT, CDR2 YYEEEE. The CDR3 consists of 15 residues. V shed 4 bases and J shed 5 bases, with 17 bases lying between them. In nucleotides, the CDR3 is TGTGCCAGCAGCCTTCGGGGGTCGAGCGGAGATACGCAGTATTTT. It is translated as CASSLRGSSGDTQYF.

V is TRBV4-3 and J is TRBJ2-3, with 11 bases matching TRBD2. Germline CDR1 is LGHNA and CDR2 is YSLEER. This CDR3 region has 18 residues. V was pared by 0 bases and J by 3 bases, with 8 bases of the junction left unmatched. The CDR3 nucleotides read TGCGCCAGCAGCCAAGACTTTAGCGGGAGGGCCATAACAGATACGCAGTATTTT. This encodes CASSQDFSGRAITDTQYF.

The chain carries TRBV4-3 and TRBJ2-1; 16 nucleotides match TRBD2. The CDR3 has 17 residues. CDR1 is LGHNA, CDR2 YSLEER, per germline. V was clipped by 3 bases and J by 10 bases; unmatched bases: 9. The CDR3 nucleotides are TGCGCCAGCAGCCAGGGGGGACTAGCGGGAGGGCCACGGGAGCAGTTCTTC. Amino acids: CASSQGGLAGGPREQFF.